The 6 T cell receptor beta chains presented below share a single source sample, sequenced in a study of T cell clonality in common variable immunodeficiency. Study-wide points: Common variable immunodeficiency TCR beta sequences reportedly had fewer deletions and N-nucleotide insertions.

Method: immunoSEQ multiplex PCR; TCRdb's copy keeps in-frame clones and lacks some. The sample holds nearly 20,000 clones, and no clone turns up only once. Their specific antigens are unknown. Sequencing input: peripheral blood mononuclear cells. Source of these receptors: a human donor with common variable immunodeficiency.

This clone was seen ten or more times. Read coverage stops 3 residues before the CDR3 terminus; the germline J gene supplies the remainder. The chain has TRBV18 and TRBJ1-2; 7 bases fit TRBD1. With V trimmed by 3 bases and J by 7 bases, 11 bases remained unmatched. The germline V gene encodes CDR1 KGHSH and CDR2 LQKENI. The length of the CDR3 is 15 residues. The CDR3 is CASSPEGGRIGGYTF. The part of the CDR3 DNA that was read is TGTGCCAGCTCACCCGAAGGGGGCAGGATCGGTGGC.

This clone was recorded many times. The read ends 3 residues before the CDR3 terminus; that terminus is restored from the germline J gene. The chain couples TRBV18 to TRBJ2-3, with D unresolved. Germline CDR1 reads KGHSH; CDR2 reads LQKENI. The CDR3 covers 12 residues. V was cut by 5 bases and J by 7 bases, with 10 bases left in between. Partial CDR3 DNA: TGTGCCAGCTCAACCCAGAGTTATACG. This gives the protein CASSTQSYT. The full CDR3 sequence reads CASSTQSYTQYF.

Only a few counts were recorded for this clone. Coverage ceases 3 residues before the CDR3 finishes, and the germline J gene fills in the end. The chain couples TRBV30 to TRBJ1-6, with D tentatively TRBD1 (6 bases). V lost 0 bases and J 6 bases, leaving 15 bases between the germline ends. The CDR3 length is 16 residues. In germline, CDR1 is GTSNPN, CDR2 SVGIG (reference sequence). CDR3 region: CAWSVPGGSGNSPLHF. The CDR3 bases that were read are TGTGCCTGGAGTGTCCCGGGGGGCTCCGGTAATTCACCC.

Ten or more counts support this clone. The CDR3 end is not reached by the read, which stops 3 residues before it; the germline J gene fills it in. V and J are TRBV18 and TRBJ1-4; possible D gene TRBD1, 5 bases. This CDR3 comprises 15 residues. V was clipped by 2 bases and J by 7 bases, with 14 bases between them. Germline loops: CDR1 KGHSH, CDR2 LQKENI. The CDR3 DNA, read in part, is TGTGCCAGCTCACCAATAGCAGGCCAGGGTGAAAAA. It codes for CASSPIAGQGEK. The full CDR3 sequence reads CASSPIAGQGEKLFF.

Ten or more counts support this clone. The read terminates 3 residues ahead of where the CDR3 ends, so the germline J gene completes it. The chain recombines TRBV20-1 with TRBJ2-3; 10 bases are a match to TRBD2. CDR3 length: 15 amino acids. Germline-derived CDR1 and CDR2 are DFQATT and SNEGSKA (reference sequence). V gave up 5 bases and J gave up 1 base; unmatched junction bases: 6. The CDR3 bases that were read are TGCAGTGCTTTAGCCGGGACTAGCGGCACAGATACG. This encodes CSALAGTSGTDT. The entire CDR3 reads CSALAGTSGTDTQYF.

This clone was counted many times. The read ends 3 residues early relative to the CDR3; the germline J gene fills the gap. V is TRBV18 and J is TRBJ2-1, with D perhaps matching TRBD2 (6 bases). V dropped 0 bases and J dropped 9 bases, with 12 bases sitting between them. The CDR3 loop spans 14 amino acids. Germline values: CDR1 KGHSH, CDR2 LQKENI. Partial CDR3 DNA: TGTGCCAGCTCACCACCGATGGGGGGTGGTGAG. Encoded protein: CASSPPMGGGE. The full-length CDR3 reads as CASSPPMGGGEQFF.